This T cell receptor beta chain is from a study of cytomegalovirus exposure and HLA in healthy donors. Losses at the gene ends were 4 bases for V and 2 bases for J; bases not matched to a gene: 3. Germline V gene data show CDR1 as SEHNR and CDR2 as FQNEAQ (reference sequence). CDR3 length: 15 residues. Sequenced by immunoSEQ multiplex PCR; TCRdb stores in-frame clones only, minus some. The profile shows roughly 330,000 clones, around 87% of them singletons. The source material was PBMCs. The clonotype comes from a woman between 25 and 40 years old in good health and CMV-seropositive. The chain carries TRBV7-9 and TRBJ1-1; 11 bases map to TRBD1. CDR3 nucleotides: TGTGCCAGCAGCTCGGGACAGGGGGGAAACACTGAAGCTTTCTTT. Encoded protein: CASSSGQGGNTEAFF.